A single sample is the source of the 8 T cell receptor beta chains below, sequenced in a study of T cell responses to AZD1222 COVID-19 vaccine. The protocol was immunoSEQ multiplex PCR, while the TCRdb copy is restricted to in-frame clones and leaves out a portion. The sample lists 35,000 to 45,000 clones, less than 85% occurring once. The material was peripheral blood, obtained on day 0 of AZD1222 vaccination. The source of these receptors is an adult in good health.

The chain employs TRBV5-1 and TRBJ2-7; 8 bases are shared with TRBD2. Germline V gene lookup returns CDR1 SGHRS and CDR2 YFSETQ. With 4 bases clipped from V and 3 bases from J, the junction kept 9 bases outside the gene matches. CDR3 length equals 15 residues. CDR3 nucleotides: TGCGCCAGCAGCCCCAGCGGGGGCGCCTTCTACGAGCAGTACTTC. As protein: CASSPSGGAFYEQYF. Using reference TRBV5-1 and TRBJ2-7 for the parts outside the CDR3, the full variable domain is KAGVTQTPRYLIKTRGQQVTLSCSPISGHRSVSWYQQTPGQGLQFLFEYFSETQRNKGNFPGRFSGRQFSNSRSEMNVSTLELGDSALYLCASSPSGGAFYEQYFGPGTRLTVT.

The rearrangement links TRBV6-1 to TRBJ1-2, with TRBD1 as a possible D gene (5 bases). This CDR3 is 13 amino acids long. Per the germline V gene, CDR1 is MNHNS and CDR2 is SASEGT. The germline V and J ends were trimmed by 3 bases and 6 bases, with 11 bases remaining between them. CDR3 region: CASSEAGPNGYTF. The CDR3 DNA is TGTGCCAGCAGTGAGGCAGGGCCGAATGGCTACACCTTC.

This chain uses TRBV4-2 with TRBJ1-4; perhaps TRBD1 as D (6 bases). The CDR3 sequence is 18 residues long. Germline CDR1 is LGHNA and CDR2 is YNFKEQ. Trimming pared 0 bases from V and 0 bases from J, leaving 14 bases between. CDR3 loop: CASSQEWGRGATNEKLFF. The CDR3 DNA sequence: TGTGCCAGCAGCCAAGAATGGGGGCGGGGGGCAACTAATGAAAAACTGTTTTTT.

The chain is built from TRBV27 and TRBJ1-5; the D gene is possibly TRBD1 (6 bases). Germline loops: CDR1 MNHEY, CDR2 SMNVEV (reference sequence). CDR3 length: 15 amino acids. Between the trimmed V and J ends, which lost 6 bases and 3 bases, there was a span of 15 bases. The CDR3, as DNA: TGTGCCAGCAGCTCCTGGGGGCTCGACAATCAGCCCCAGCATTTT. This codes for CASSSWGLDNQPQHF.

The CDR3 DNA sequence: TGTGCCAGCAGCGTAGGAGGGGGCGGGGACGGGAACACTGAAGCTTTCTTT. Protein product: CASSVGGGGDGNTEAFF. The rearrangement uses TRBV9 and TRBJ1-1; TRBD1 matches 7 bases. The V and J ends lost 0 bases and 1 base, in that order; junction bases with no gene match: 9. Germline CDR1 is SGDLS and CDR2 is YYNGEE. This CDR3 spans 17 amino acids.

The chain recombines TRBV5-1 with TRBJ2-3; 7 bases agree with TRBD1. Germline CDR1 SGHRS, CDR2 YFSETQ. This CDR3 comprises 19 residues. After removal of 0 bases from V and 2 bases from J, the junction contained 15 bases not matched to a gene. The CDR3 DNA reads TGCGCCAGCAGCTTGGACAGGGGTCTTCTAATCCCTAACACAGATACGCAGTATTTT. Translation gives CASSLDRGLLIPNTDTQYF.

This sequence joins TRBV19 and TRBJ2-3; TRBD1 aligns across 7 bases. The CDR3 spans 17 residues. The junction had 12 bases not matched to a gene; V was cut back by 6 bases and J by 0 bases. Germline assignment: CDR1 LNHDA and CDR2 SQIVND (reference sequence). The CDR3 region is CASRTTGEPFSTDTQYF. CDR3 nucleotide sequence: TGTGCCAGTAGAACCACAGGGGAACCCTTTAGCACAGATACGCAGTATTTT.

The chain is built from TRBV19 and TRBJ1-2, with TRBD1 matching over 7 bases. Germline V gene sequence: CDR1 LNHDA, CDR2 SQIVND (reference sequence). The V gene end was trimmed by 4 bases and the J gene end by 1 base; junction bases not matched to a gene: 3. There are 14 residues in the CDR3. CDR3 sequence: CASSTRQGNYGYTF. CDR3 sequence (DNA): TGTGCCAGTAGTACCCGACAGGGTAACTATGGCTACACCTTC.